What follows are 20 T cell receptor beta chains derived from one specimen sequenced in a study of T-cell reconstitution after alpha-beta-depleted transplantation in children. The TCRbeta library was prepared with unique molecular identifiers. TCRdb analysed the PCR reads with MiXCR anew, one entry per CDR3 protein. The profile shows about 6,500 distinct CDR3 sequences, about 11% of them singletons. Source: PBMCs, mostly from graft donor cells, taken 180 days after TCRalphabeta/CD19-depleted stem cell transplant. The source of these receptors is a child less than two years old who had a stem cell transplant for acute myeloid leukemia, so the T cells may come from the graft donor.

This clonotype was observed at least ten times. The rearrangement joins TRBV6-5 to TRBJ1-5; D might be TRBD1 (6 bases). Trimming took off 2 bases at V and 6 bases at J, with 14 bases between the two ends. Germline V CDR1 and CDR2: MNHEY, SVGAGI. The length of the CDR3 is 15 residues. CDR3 region: CASSYGQTGGQPQHF. The CDR3 DNA reads as TGTGCCAGCAGTTACGGACAGACGGGGGGTCAGCCCCAGCATTTT.

This clonotype was detected ten times or more. The chain is built from TRBV28 and TRBJ2-5; TRBD2 is a possible D gene (5 bases). CDR3 size: 14 residues. Germline assignment: CDR1 MDHEN and CDR2 SYDVKM. V lost 6 bases, J lost 2 bases, and 13 bases lay in between. The chain's CDR3 is CASSRTSVQETQYF. The CDR3 DNA sequence: TGTGCCAGCAGCCGTACTAGTGTGCAAGAGACCCAGTACTTC. Full variable domain (remainder filled in from reference TRBV28 and TRBJ2-5): DVKVTQSSRYLVKRTGEKVFLECVQDMDHENMFWYRQDPGLGLRLIYFSYDVKMKEKGDIPEGYSVSREKKERFSLILESASTNQTSMYLCASSRTSVQETQYFGPGTRLLVL.

V gene TRBV19 combines with J gene TRBJ2-1, with TRBD2 identical over 9 bases. V trimming: 7 bases; J trimming: 6 bases; junction bases outside the gene matches: 4. CDR3 length: 13 residues. Germline lookup yields CDR1 LNHDA and CDR2 SQIVND (reference sequence). Here the CDR3 reads CASMISGSNEQFF. Here the CDR3 DNA reads TGTGCCAGTATGATTAGCGGGAGCAATGAGCAGTTCTTC.

This clonotype was seen at least ten times. This rearrangement joins TRBV3-1 to TRBJ1-3; D is perhaps TRBD1 (5 bases). Germline CDR1 and CDR2: LGHDT and YNNKEL (reference sequence). The CDR3 runs 14 residues. The V gene lost 4 bases and the J gene lost 4 bases, with 11 bases spanning the gap. The CDR3 DNA follows: TGTGCCAGCAGCCTTCCGGGGGGAGGAAACACCATATATTTT. Encoded protein: CASSLPGGGNTIYF.

This clonotype was seen repeatedly, ten times or more. The rearrangement links TRBV14 to TRBJ1-2, with 8 bases lining up with TRBD1. Germline V lookup: CDR1 SGHDN, CDR2 FVKESK. The CDR3 has 13 amino acids. J lost 8 bases, V lost 2 bases, and 4 bases had no gene match. The CDR3 DNA is TGTGCCAGCAGCCAACTGACAGGGGACGGCTACACCTTC. This codes for CASSQLTGDGYTF.

In its sample, this clonotype was seen many times. Here the CDR3 reads CASSSKPYNEQFF. The CDR3 nucleotides read TGTGCCAGCAGTTCCAAACCATACAATGAGCAGTTCTTC. The chain joins TRBV6-2 or TRBV6-3 to TRBJ2-1; D call uncertain. CDR3 size: 13 residues. In germline, CDR1 is MNHEY, CDR2 SVGEGT. Deletions cut 4 bases from V and 4 bases from J, with 8 bases between.

In its sample, this clonotype is medium-sized. CDR3 sequence reads: CSAKLAGAYRETQYF. The CDR3 region has the DNA TGCAGTGCAAAACTAGCGGGAGCTTATCGAGAGACCCAGTACTTC. V usage is TRBV20-1 and J usage is TRBJ2-5, with TRBD2 matching over 11 bases. Per the germline V gene, CDR1 is DFQATT and CDR2 is SNEGSKA (reference sequence). CDR3 length: 15 residues. V shed 6 bases, J shed 4 bases, and the junction held 10 bases outside the gene matches.

This clonotype was seen many times. V is TRBV7-9 and J is TRBJ1-2; D is possibly TRBD1 (5 bases). Germline CDR1 SEHNR, CDR2 FQNEAQ (reference sequence). Trimming stripped 1 base from V and 6 bases from J, with 15 bases between. The CDR3 is 15 residues long. This CDR3 is CASSLVSTGNDGYTF. The CDR3 DNA reads as TGTGCCAGCAGCTTAGTGAGTACAGGAAACGATGGCTACACCTTC.

In its sample, this clonotype is medium-sized. The chain couples TRBV7-2 to TRBJ2-3; TRBD2 matches 9 bases. The V segment lost 2 bases and the J segment 3 bases; nucleotides outside the gene matches: 9. CDR1 and CDR2 (germline): SGHTA, FQGNSA. This CDR3 region has 17 residues. The CDR3 DNA follows: TGTGCCAGCAGCTTATTTAGGACCCTAGCGGGGACAGATACGCAGTATTTT. Translation gives CASSLFRTLAGTDTQYF.

This clonotype was counted many times. V is TRBV5-1 and J is TRBJ2-3; D is possibly TRBD1 or TRBD2 (5 bases each). Trimming took 4 bases from V and 6 from J, leaving 18 bases between them. Germline V CDR1 and CDR2: SGHRS, YFSETQ. CDR3 length: 15 residues. In DNA, the CDR3 is TGCGCCAGCAGCGCCGGGACCGCGGTTAGGGATACGCAGTATTTT. Protein: CASSAGTAVRDTQYF.

This clonotype has ten or more counts. CDR3: CASSDGTRYNEQFF. CDR3 coding DNA: TGTGCCAGCAGTGACGGGACGCGGTACAATGAGCAGTTCTTC. The gene calls are TRBV28 and TRBJ2-1; D might be TRBD1 or TRBD2, each matching 5 bases. V was trimmed by 5 bases and J by 4 bases, leaving 12 bases between them. Germline CDR1 reads MDHEN; CDR2 reads SYDVKM. This CDR3 is 14 amino acids long.

This clonotype was picked up many times. The chain joins TRBV7-9 to TRBJ2-5, with 7 bases aligning to TRBD1. Per the germline V gene, CDR1 is SEHNR and CDR2 is FQNEAQ (reference sequence). The CDR3 is made up of 14 amino acids. V lost 5 bases and J lost 5; bases outside the gene matches: 8. CDR3: CASSQQGFGETQYF. The DNA for the CDR3 is TGTGCCAGCAGCCAACAGGGGTTTGGGGAGACCCAGTACTTC.

This clonotype was counted at least ten times. The V and J genes are TRBV27 and TRBJ2-5; D might be TRBD2 (5 bases). Between the trimmed V and J ends, which lost 0 bases and 9 bases, there was a span of 14 bases. Germline V gene lookup returns CDR1 MNHEY and CDR2 SMNVEV (reference sequence). The CDR3 loop spans 14 amino acids. In DNA, the CDR3 is TGTGCCAGCAGTTTATCCTACCCTTTGAGGGCCCAGTACTTC. Encoded protein: CASSLSYPLRAQYF.

At least ten counts were recorded for this clonotype. The rearrangement joins TRBV29-1 to TRBJ2-2; tentative D call: TRBD2 (6 bases). Trimming stripped 4 bases from V and 1 base from J, with 7 bases between. CDR3 length equals 13 residues. Germline assignment: CDR1 SQVTM and CDR2 ANQGSEA. The CDR3 sequence is CSVGRGNTGELFF. The CDR3 DNA is TGCAGCGTTGGGCGGGGGAACACCGGGGAGCTGTTTTTT.

This clonotype is judged medium-sized. The gene calls are TRBV6-2 or TRBV6-3 and TRBJ2-1, with TRBD1 identical over 8 bases. V lost 2 bases, J lost 7 bases, and 7 bases stayed unmatched. CDR1 MNHEY and CDR2 SVGEGT come from the germline V gene. CDR3 length: 15 amino acids. CDR3 nucleotide sequence: TGTGCCAGCAGTTACCAGGGGGCGCAAAGGAATGAGCAGTTCTTC. Protein: CASSYQGAQRNEQFF.

By share of the sample, this clonotype is medium-sized (0.01 to 0.1%). The V and J genes are TRBV28 and TRBJ2-1; D is uncertain. The germline V and J ends were trimmed by 7 bases and 8 bases, with 12 bases remaining between them. In germline, CDR1 is MDHEN, CDR2 SYDVKM. The CDR3 runs 12 residues. CDR3 bases: TGTGCCAGCACGTCAAGCCGCGATGAGCAGTTCTTC. Amino acid sequence: CASTSSRDEQFF.

By proportion, this clonotype is medium-sized. This chain joins TRBV11-2 and TRBJ2-1; D perhaps matches TRBD2 (6 bases). The V end lost 0 bases, the J end lost 7 bases, and 13 bases lay between the germline ends. Germline loops: CDR1 SGHAT, CDR2 FQNNGV. CDR3 size: 15 residues. CDR3 region: CASSLERDDINEQFF. The CDR3 DNA is TGTGCCAGCAGCTTAGAGCGGGACGATATTAATGAGCAGTTCTTC.

This rearrangement joins TRBV20-1 to TRBJ2-7; D is undetermined. CDR1 is DFQATT and CDR2 is SNEGSKA in the germline V gene (reference sequence). V was trimmed by 6 bases and J by 2 bases, leaving 17 bases between them. The length of the CDR3 is 14 residues. CDR3 sequence: CSAQPTAAPYEQYF. The CDR3 DNA follows: TGCAGTGCCCAACCAACTGCGGCCCCCTACGAGCAGTACTTC.

This clonotype occurred many times. The chain joins TRBV10-3 to TRBJ2-7; 7 bases line up with TRBD2. V shed 0 bases, J shed 3 bases, and the junction held 5 bases outside the gene matches. The V gene's germline CDR1 is ENHRY and CDR2 SYGVKD. The CDR3 is 15 residues long. As DNA, the CDR3 is TGTGCCATCAGTGAGTCGATTCGGGACTACTACGAGCAGTACTTC. The encoded protein is CAISESIRDYYEQYF.

In this sample, this clonotype turned up many times. J is TRBJ2-2 and V is TRBV7-9; unclear D gene. V was shortened by 7 bases and J by 6 bases, with 0 bases between the two germline ends. CDR3 size: 9 residues. Germline CDR1 SEHNR, CDR2 FQNEAQ (reference sequence). This CDR3 is CASTGELFF. Written as DNA, the CDR3 is TGTGCCAGCACCGGGGAGCTGTTTTTT.